The next 5 T cell receptor beta chains were all read from a single sample in a study of shared clonotypes between healthy human individuals. Only CD45RO-negative cells positively selected for CCR7 counted as naive CD8 cells, so terminally differentiated effector memory CD45RA+ cells were excluded. TCRdb's copy holds only in-frame clones and misses some; the assay was immunoSEQ multiplex PCR. The table includes about 800,000 clones, approximately 97% detected once. Sequenced material: naive CD8+ T cells sorted from blood. The receptors were sampled from a young man in good health.

This chain connects TRBV7-2 to TRBJ2-1; 7 nucleotides line up with TRBD2. This CDR3 comprises 15 residues. CDR1 is SGHTA and CDR2 is FQGNSA in the germline V gene. The trim removed 3 bases at V and 0 bases at J, leaving 2 bases unmatched. CDR3 amino acids: CASSLGRDSYNEQFF. In DNA form, the CDR3 reads TGTGCCAGCAGCTTGGGGAGGGACTCCTACAATGAGCAGTTCTTC.

This clone was found a few times. This chain uses TRBV7-9 with TRBJ1-4; no clear D gene. Germline values: CDR1 SEHNR, CDR2 FQNEAQ (reference sequence). This CDR3 has 13 amino acids. The ends were cut back, 8 bases at V and 3 bases at J, with 10 bases in the middle. CDR3 bases: TGTGCCAGCCGGAAATCCGCTAATGAAAAACTGTTTTTT. Its translation: CASRKSANEKLFF. The whole variable domain, remainder taken from reference TRBV7-9 and TRBJ1-4, is DTGVSQNPRHKITKRGQNVTFRCDPISEHNRLYWYRQTLGQGPEFLTYFQNEAQLEKSRLLSDRFSAERPKGSFSTLEIQRTEQGDSAMYLCASRKSANEKLFFGSGTQLSVL.

This chain connects TRBV7-4 to TRBJ2-1, with TRBD2 matching 10 bases. The J segment lost 4 bases and the V segment lost 5 bases, leaving 5 bases of the junction unmatched. The CDR3 loop spans 15 amino acids. Germline assignment: CDR1 SGHVT and CDR2 SQSDAQ. The CDR3 loop is CASSTSGEEYNEQFF. CDR3 sequence (DNA): TGTGCCAGCAGCACTAGCGGGGAGGAATACAATGAGCAGTTCTTC.

The gene calls are TRBV6-1 and TRBJ2-7, with TRBD1 matching over 7 bases. Germline loops: CDR1 MNHNS, CDR2 SASEGT. The ends lost 2 bases at V and 3 bases at J; junction bases unmatched: 7. This CDR3 has 15 residues. In nucleotides, the CDR3 is TGTGCCAGCAGTGAAAGTTGGGACAGTCTCTACGAGCAGTACTTC. Protein product: CASSESWDSLYEQYF.

As concerns this clone: Other DNA sequences in this sample translate to the same CDR3. This chain joins TRBV19 and TRBJ2-1; D remains unclear. Germline V gene sequence: CDR1 LNHDA, CDR2 SQIVND (reference sequence). Deletions cut 2 bases from V and 5 bases from J, with 7 bases between. This CDR3 contains 13 residues. As DNA, the CDR3 is TGTGCCAGTAGTATAAGCTTAAACAATGAGCAGTTCTTC. Translation: CASSISLNNEQFF.